This record concerns one TCR beta chain sequence. Measured with immunoSEQ multiplex PCR; TCRdb has only the in-frame clones, and not every one. The sample yields roughly 150,000 clones, roughly nine tenths seen once. The CDR3 covers 14 residues. J lost 2 bases, V lost 7 bases, and 7 bases had no gene match. Per the germline V gene, CDR1 is SQVTM and CDR2 is ANQGSEA. This entry is derived from a study of blood T cell repertoires in COVID-19. The V call is TRBV29-1, the J call TRBJ1-2, with 10 nucleotides matching TRBD1. The sample consisted of peripheral blood. This clonotype was sampled from a woman between 55 and 75 years old with active COVID-19. The CDR3: CSAPTGGDNYGYTF. The CDR3 nucleotides read TGCAGCGCCCCGACAGGGGGCGACAACTATGGCTACACCTTC.